Following are 14 T cell receptor beta chains from one sample sequenced in a study of T cell responses to AZD1222 COVID-19 vaccine. Sequencing was performed with immunoSEQ multiplex PCR; in TCRdb, only in-frame clones are kept and a portion is missing. The data show 140,000 to 150,000 clones, about 93% seen once. The material was peripheral blood, obtained on day 0 of AZD1222 vaccination. The receptors were gathered from an adult in good health.

The DNA for the CDR3 is TGTGCCATCAGTGAAGGCGGCGGCCGGGAGACCCAGTACTTC. This gives the protein CAISEGGGRETQYF. The V call is TRBV10-3, the J call TRBJ2-5; D uncertain. This CDR3 spans 14 amino acids. V was trimmed by 3 bases and J by 5 bases, leaving 13 bases between them. The germline V gene encodes CDR1 ENHRY and CDR2 SYGVKD.

The rearrangement joins TRBV5-1 to TRBJ2-5; 7 positions match TRBD2. The CDR3 contains 15 residues. Germline CDR1 is SGHRS and CDR2 is YFSETQ. Unmatched junction bases numbered 7, after V lost 0 bases and J lost 5 bases. The CDR3 DNA reads as TGCGCCAGCAGCTTGGCCGGGACTATTTCGGAGACCCAGTACTTC. Its translation: CASSLAGTISETQYF.

This clone was seen a single time. This chain links TRBV19 with TRBJ2-2; a weak D match, TRBD1 (5 bases). From germline, CDR1 is LNHDA and CDR2 SQIVND (reference sequence). Trimming cost V 3 bases and J 6 bases, with 20 bases left between them. The CDR3 totals 17 residues. CDR3 nucleotide sequence: TGTGCCAGTAGTATTACTGCCAGGGCTGGGTTTGCCGGGGAGCTGTTTTTT. Amino acids: CASSITARAGFAGELFF.

This chain links TRBV19 with TRBJ1-2; tentatively, D is TRBD1 (5 bases). Germline V CDR1 and CDR2: LNHDA, SQIVND (reference sequence). This CDR3 is 13 amino acids long. V lost 7 bases, J lost 4 bases, and 13 bases lay in between. The CDR3 loop reads CASTLAGGYGYTF. The CDR3 DNA follows: TGTGCCAGTACTTTGGCGGGGGGCTATGGCTACACCTTC.

The chain joins TRBV9 to TRBJ2-7; D is possibly TRBD2 (6 bases). The length of the CDR3 is 18 residues. The ends were cut back, 0 bases at V and 2 bases at J, with 21 bases in the middle. Germline-derived CDR1 and CDR2 are SGDLS and YYNGEE. CDR3 sequence (DNA): TGTGCCAGCAGCGTAGAGGTCTCGGGACTTACGAGAACCTACGAGCAGTACTTC. Translation gives CASSVEVSGLTRTYEQYF.

The chain couples TRBV7-9 to TRBJ2-1; D may be TRBD1 or TRBD2 (5 bases each). The CDR3 loop spans 16 amino acids. With 5 bases removed from V and 4 bases from J, the gap between germline ends came to 18 bases. Germline V gene lookup returns CDR1 SEHNR and CDR2 FQNEAQ (reference sequence). The CDR3: CASSPTGAMGYNEQFF. Here the CDR3 DNA reads TGTGCCAGCAGCCCCACCGGGGCGATGGGGTACAATGAGCAGTTCTTC.

This rearrangement joins TRBV28 to TRBJ2-7; D is perhaps TRBD2 (6 bases). V was clipped by 8 bases and J by 4 bases, with 15 bases between them. The CDR3 extends over 13 amino acids. Germline lookup yields CDR1 MDHEN and CDR2 SYDVKM. As DNA, the CDR3 is TGTGCCAGCTGGGCCCGGGGGATGTACGAGCAGTACTTC. It yields the protein CASWARGMYEQYF. Complete variable domain (other parts from reference TRBV28 and TRBJ2-7): DVKVTQSSRYLVKRTGEKVFLECVQDMDHENMFWYRQDPGLGLRLIYFSYDVKMKEKGDIPEGYSVSREKKERFSLILESASTNQTSMYLCASWARGMYEQYFGPGTRLTVT.

The chain uses TRBV6-6 and TRBJ2-1; TRBD2 is a possible D gene (6 bases). The V gene's germline CDR1 is MNHNY and CDR2 SVGAGI (reference sequence). The CDR3 is made up of 16 amino acids. Trimming took 7 bases from V and 0 from J, leaving 16 bases between them. The CDR3 here is CASTSAGGSSYNEQFF. CDR3 coding DNA: TGTGCCAGCACCTCTGCTGGGGGGAGCTCCTACAATGAGCAGTTCTTC.

The chain recombines TRBV6-2 or TRBV6-3 with TRBJ1-5; D remains ambiguous. The ends were cut back, 2 bases at V and 2 bases at J, with 10 bases in the middle. CDR1 is MNHEY and CDR2 is SVGEGT in the germline V gene. The CDR3 length is 15 residues. CDR3 coding DNA: TGTGCCAGCAGTTACGGGCGGCAGGGCAATCAGCCCCAGCATTTT. This sequence encodes CASSYGRQGNQPQHF.

The chain is built from TRBV29-1 and TRBJ2-1; no definite D call. Per the germline V gene, CDR1 is SQVTM and CDR2 is ANQGSEA. The CDR3 is 15 amino acids. Trimming left V 1 base short and J 4 bases short, with 14 bases between. The CDR3 nucleotides are TGCAGCGTTGAAGGGAGTGGGGTACCGTACAATGAGCAGTTCTTC. This sequence encodes CSVEGSGVPYNEQFF.

The rearrangement uses TRBV10-1 and TRBJ2-2; 11 nucleotides match TRBD2. This CDR3 region has 18 residues. CDR1 and CDR2 (germline): WNHNN, SYGVQD (reference sequence). The trim removed 0 bases at V and 3 bases at J, leaving 6 bases unmatched. DNA for the CDR3: TGCGCCAGCAGTGAGTCACAAACTAGCGGGAGACACACCGGGGAGCTGTTTTTT. It translates to CASSESQTSGRHTGELFF.

The chain links TRBV7-8 to TRBJ2-5, with TRBD2 matching over 14 bases. V lost 4 bases, J lost 5 bases, and 9 bases stayed unmatched. This CDR3 is built from 17 residues. From germline, CDR1 is SGHVS and CDR2 FQNEAQ. The CDR3 protein is CASSSTTSGRGVETQYF. CDR3 sequence (DNA): TGTGCCAGCAGCTCCACGACTAGCGGGAGGGGGGTCGAGACCCAGTACTTC.

The chain has TRBV27 and TRBJ1-6, with 7 bases lining up with TRBD1. Trimming cost V 4 bases and J 10 bases; bases outside gene matches: 10. Per germline, CDR1 MNHEY and CDR2 SMNVEV (reference sequence). The CDR3 is 15 residues long. The CDR3 coding sequence is TGTGCCAGCAGTTCCGAGACAGGGCGGGGATCACCCCTCCACTTT. Amino acid sequence: CASSSETGRGSPLHF.

This chain connects TRBV5-1 to TRBJ2-7; D gene unclear. V lost 2 bases and J 0 bases, leaving 18 bases between the germline ends. Germline assignment: CDR1 SGHRS and CDR2 YFSETQ. The CDR3 runs to 17 residues. In DNA, the CDR3 is TGCGCCAGCAGCTTTAAAACGGGCGCCGTTAGCTCCTACGAGCAGTACTTC. Amino acids: CASSFKTGAVSSYEQYF.